A selection of T cell receptor beta chains follows, all from one sample in a study of T-cell memory formation after mild COVID-19. TCRdb itself ran the 5' RACE reads through MiXCR, one entry per CDR3 protein. In the table there are about 180,000 distinct CDR3 sequences, roughly 20% of which are singletons. The sequenced sample consisted of PBMCs or a T cell subset sorted from them (not recorded which). Source of these receptors: a man younger than 35 who had mild COVID-19 (a few samples of this study predate the infection). Cell type and time point are not known. The CDR3 runs from the conserved cysteine through the conserved F or W. The D gene is left open where the match is weak. Expanded clones get a size class; other rows say once, few or many, or leave the size out.

DNA: TGTGCCAGCCGGCCTGCCAAAAACATTCAGTACTTC; CDR3: CASRPAKNIQYF; D: .; size: .; V: TRBV7-9; J: TRBJ2-4
DNA: TGTGCCAGCAGCTGGGGACTAGCTAATGAGCAGTTCTTC; CDR3: CASSWGLANEQFF; D: TRBD2; size: once; V: TRBV11-2; J: TRBJ2-1
DNA: TGTGCCAGCAGCCACGGACCTTATACGCAGTATTTT; CDR3: CASSHGPYTQYF; D: .; size: few; V: TRBV6-2/TRBV6-3; J: TRBJ2-3
DNA: TGCGCCAGCAGCTTGGCCAGCGGAGATTCACCCCTCCACTTT; CDR3: CASSLASGDSPLHF; D: .; size: .; V: TRBV5-1; J: TRBJ1-6
DNA: TGTGCCAGCAGCCAAGAACAAGGACAGGGGGCACAGCCCCAGCATTTT; CDR3: CASSQEQGQGAQPQHF; D: TRBD1; size: .; V: TRBV3-1; J: TRBJ1-5
DNA: TGCAGTGCTAGTGGCGGGGGGGGCTATGGCTACACCTTC; CDR3: CSASGGGGYGYTF; D: .; size: .; V: TRBV20-1; J: TRBJ1-2
DNA: TGTGCCAGCAGCTTAAGCGGCTACAATGAGCAGTTCTTC; CDR3: CASSLSGYNEQFF; D: .; size: few; V: TRBV7-8; J: TRBJ2-1
DNA: TGTGCCAGCAGCCAAGAAGCGGCCTACCTCTATGGCTACACCTTC; CDR3: CASSQEAAYLYGYTF; D: .; size: .; V: TRBV4-2; J: TRBJ1-2
DNA: TGTGCCAGCAGCATGGGACAGGGGTTTGATAGCAATCAGCCCCAGCATTTT; CDR3: CASSMGQGFDSNQPQHF; D: TRBD1; size: .; V: TRBV7-2; J: TRBJ1-5
DNA: TGTGCCAGCAGTTTAACCGGGACGCCCTCTGGGGCCAACGTCCTGACTTTC; CDR3: CASSLTGTPSGANVLTF; D: .; size: many; V: TRBV7-3; J: TRBJ2-6
DNA: TGTGCCAGCAGCCTCTGGGACAGTTTCCTATACACTGAAGCTTTCTTT; CDR3: CASSLWDSFLYTEAFF; D: TRBD1; size: few; V: TRBV7-9; J: TRBJ1-1
DNA: TGCAGTGCTAAGAGGGGGGCCTATGGCTACACCTTC; CDR3: CSAKRGAYGYTF; D: .; size: few; V: TRBV20-1; J: TRBJ1-2
DNA: TGTGCCACCAGTCGCGCCCCCGCCTGGGAGGAGCAGTTCTTC; CDR3: CATSRAPAWEEQFF; D: .; size: few; V: TRBV24-1; J: TRBJ2-1
DNA: TGTGCCAGCAGCCCGACTAGCGGGGGGACTGCTAGCACAGATACGCAGTATTTT; CDR3: CASSPTSGGTASTDTQYF; D: TRBD2; size: few; V: TRBV3-1; J: TRBJ2-3
DNA: TGTGCCAGCAGTCGACTGACGGGGGGGCCCTACAATGAGCAGTTCTTC; CDR3: CASSRLTGGPYNEQFF; D: TRBD2; size: few; V: TRBV6-2/TRBV6-3; J: TRBJ2-1
DNA: TGTGCCAGCAGCCCGTACAGGGAGAGGGACTATGGCTACACCTTC; CDR3: CASSPYRERDYGYTF; D: .; size: .; V: TRBV7-2; J: TRBJ1-2
DNA: TGTGCCAGCAGTTGGGTCAGGGGGCCTGGAGATACGCAGTATTTT; CDR3: CASSWVRGPGDTQYF; D: TRBD1; size: .; V: TRBV28; J: TRBJ2-3
DNA: TGTGCCAGCTTGGGGACAATCACAGATACGCAGTATTTT; CDR3: CASLGTITDTQYF; D: .; size: .; V: TRBV6-6; J: TRBJ2-3
DNA: TGTGCCAGCAGCCCCGGGGGCGGGGGGCCGCGGGATACGCAGTATTTT; CDR3: CASSPGGGGPRDTQYF; D: TRBD2; size: .; V: TRBV3-1; J: TRBJ2-3
DNA: TGCGCCAGCAGCCCTGTCGGGAGTTACAATGAGCAGTTCTTC; CDR3: CASSPVGSYNEQFF; D: .; size: many; V: TRBV5-1; J: TRBJ2-1
DNA: TGTGCCACCAGTGATTTTGGCGGGGGGCTCAATGAGCAGTTCTTC; CDR3: CATSDFGGGLNEQFF; D: TRBD2; size: .; V: TRBV24-1; J: TRBJ2-1
DNA: TGCGCCAGCAGCTACCGTGGGGGGTTCAGCACTGAAGCTTTCTTT; CDR3: CASSYRGGFSTEAFF; D: .; size: .; V: TRBV5-1; J: TRBJ1-1
DNA: TGTGCCAGCAGCCCGATACCTGACTCACCCCTCCACTTT; CDR3: CASSPIPDSPLHF; D: .; size: .; V: TRBV7-2; J: TRBJ1-6
DNA: TGTGCCAGCAGCCCGATCGGTAGCAATCAGCCCCAGCATTTT; CDR3: CASSPIGSNQPQHF; D: .; size: .; V: TRBV12-3/TRBV12-4; J: TRBJ1-5
DNA: TGTGCCAGCAGTGACGTGGTATCGAGGCAGTACTTC; CDR3: CASSDVVSRQYF; D: .; size: .; V: TRBV28; J: TRBJ2-7
DNA: TGTGCCAGCAGAGTAGCGGGGAACACAGATACGCAGTATTTT; CDR3: CASRVAGNTDTQYF; D: TRBD2; size: .; V: TRBV6-5; J: TRBJ2-3
DNA: TGCGCCAGCAGCTTGATGGGAGTAGGCAATCAGCCCCAGCATTTT; CDR3: CASSLMGVGNQPQHF; D: .; size: .; V: TRBV5-1; J: TRBJ1-5
DNA: TGTGCCACGACCGGGACAGGGGTCCACGAGCAGTACTTC; CDR3: CATTGTGVHEQYF; D: TRBD1; size: few; V: TRBV10-3; J: TRBJ2-7
DNA: TGTGCCAGCAGCCTGCTAGGGACTAGCGGGGTAGCAGATACGCAGTATTTT; CDR3: CASSLLGTSGVADTQYF; D: TRBD2; size: .; V: TRBV7-2; J: TRBJ2-3
DNA: TGCGCCAGCAGCTTGACTCCGGGGGACAGAGGTACGCAGTATTTT; CDR3: CASSLTPGDRGTQYF; D: .; size: .; V: TRBV5-1; J: TRBJ2-3
DNA: TGTGCCAGCAGCTCGAGACCCGGGACAGGGGGAGACCAGTACTTC; CDR3: CASSSRPGTGGDQYF; D: TRBD1; size: few; V: TRBV7-2; J: TRBJ2-5
DNA: TGCGCCAGCAGCTACGGACAGGCGAGCTCCTACAATGAGCAGTTCTTC; CDR3: CASSYGQASSYNEQFF; D: TRBD1; size: few; V: TRBV5-1; J: TRBJ2-1
DNA: TGCAGTGCTCAGGGGGGACAAGAGACCCAGTACTTC; CDR3: CSAQGGQETQYF; D: .; size: .; V: TRBV20-1; J: TRBJ2-5
DNA: TGTGCCAGCAGTTCGCCTCCGGGCTCTCGGGGGGCGTACAATGAGCAGTTCTTC; CDR3: CASSSPPGSRGAYNEQFF; D: .; size: .; V: TRBV12-3/TRBV12-4; J: TRBJ2-1
DNA: TGCAGTGCTTCGGTTCAGGCCTCTGGAAACACCATATATTTT; CDR3: CSASVQASGNTIYF; D: .; size: .; V: TRBV20-1; J: TRBJ1-3
DNA: TGTGCCAGCAGTCGAACTAGCGGGGGGGCCTGGGGATACAATGAGCAGTTCTTC; CDR3: CASSRTSGGAWGYNEQFF; D: TRBD2; size: few; V: TRBV27; J: TRBJ2-1
DNA: TGTGCCAGCAGTCTCAGGGATGGGGATGGCTACACCTTC; CDR3: CASSLRDGDGYTF; D: .; size: few; V: TRBV12-3/TRBV12-4; J: TRBJ1-2
DNA: TGTGCCAGCTCACCATCGGACGGAAACACCATATATTTT; CDR3: CASSPSDGNTIYF; D: .; size: .; V: TRBV18; J: TRBJ1-3
DNA: TGCAGCGCTGGAGGGACAGGGTTCTACGAGCAGTACTTC; CDR3: CSAGGTGFYEQYF; D: TRBD1; size: .; V: TRBV29-1; J: TRBJ2-7
DNA: TGTGCCAGCAGTTTCCAGGGGCCTCGCCATGAGCAGTTCTTC; CDR3: CASSFQGPRHEQFF; D: .; size: .; V: TRBV12-3/TRBV12-4; J: TRBJ2-1
DNA: TGCGCCAGCAGTTCCATAGCGGGGGGGGAGACCCAGTACTTC; CDR3: CASSSIAGGETQYF; D: TRBD2; size: few; V: TRBV4-3; J: TRBJ2-5
DNA: TGCAGTGCTAGGCTACAGCAGGGTTCACCCCTCCACTTT; CDR3: CSARLQQGSPLHF; D: .; size: .; V: TRBV20-1; J: TRBJ1-6
DNA: TGCAGTGCTAGAGACCCTGCGGGGGGAGGGGGAGGTCAGCCCCAGCATTTT; CDR3: CSARDPAGGGGGQPQHF; D: .; size: few; V: TRBV20-1; J: TRBJ1-5
DNA: TGCAGTGCTAGGTCTGGGGGCCGCACCGGGGAGCTGTTTTTT; CDR3: CSARSGGRTGELFF; D: .; size: .; V: TRBV20-1; J: TRBJ2-2
DNA: TGTGCCAGCAGTTATATCCGGACGGCACCCCTCCACTTT; CDR3: CASSYIRTAPLHF; D: .; size: few; V: TRBV7-9; J: TRBJ1-6
DNA: TGTGCCAGCAGTTACTCGAATTGGTCACCCCTCCACTTT; CDR3: CASSYSNWSPLHF; D: .; size: few; V: TRBV6-2/TRBV6-3; J: TRBJ1-6
DNA: TGTGCCAGCAGCTTAGGGGGGAACGTGGGTGAAAAACTGTTTTTT; CDR3: CASSLGGNVGEKLFF; D: .; size: .; V: TRBV7-2; J: TRBJ1-4
DNA: TGTGCCAGCACTAGGGGGGACGGCGATGAGCAGTTCTTC; CDR3: CASTRGDGDEQFF; D: .; size: many; V: TRBV2; J: TRBJ2-1
DNA: TGTGCCAGCAGTGGACAGGGGACCTACAATGAGCAGTTCTTC; CDR3: CASSGQGTYNEQFF; D: TRBD1; size: few; V: TRBV6-2/TRBV6-3; J: TRBJ2-1
DNA: TGCGCCAGCAGCTTGGTCGGACAGGGAACCGGGGAGCTGTTTTTT; CDR3: CASSLVGQGTGELFF; D: TRBD1; size: .; V: TRBV5-1; J: TRBJ2-2
DNA: TGTGCCAGCAGTCTCACTAGACCCACAGATACGCAGTATTTT; CDR3: CASSLTRPTDTQYF; D: .; size: few; V: TRBV6-6; J: TRBJ2-3
DNA: TGTGCCATCAGCCGAGCGGGCAGGGGAAGCACAGATACGCAGTATTTT; CDR3: CAISRAGRGSTDTQYF; D: .; size: many; V: TRBV10-3; J: TRBJ2-3
DNA: TGTGCCAGCAGTCCTGCGGGGTTTAGAAATGAGCAGTTCTTC; CDR3: CASSPAGFRNEQFF; D: .; size: .; V: TRBV12-3/TRBV12-4; J: TRBJ2-1
DNA: TGCAGTGCGGGTCTCTCCCCCGCGGATACGCAGTATTTT; CDR3: CSAGLSPADTQYF; D: .; size: .; V: TRBV20-1; J: TRBJ2-3
DNA: TGTGCCAGCAGCCAAGGGGAGGCCGGGGAGCTGTTTTTT; CDR3: CASSQGEAGELFF; D: .; size: many; V: TRBV3-1; J: TRBJ2-2
DNA: TGCGCCAGCAGCTTGTTATCAGGTACTTCCTACGAGCAGTACTTC; CDR3: CASSLLSGTSYEQYF; D: .; size: .; V: TRBV5-1; J: TRBJ2-7
DNA: TGTGCCAGCAGCTGGGGGACTGAAGCTTTCTTT; CDR3: CASSWGTEAFF; D: .; size: many; V: TRBV11-2; J: TRBJ1-1
DNA: TGTGCCAGCAGCCCAGTGGGACATCCGAGGACTGAAGCTTTCTTT; CDR3: CASSPVGHPRTEAFF; D: .; size: few; V: TRBV7-2; J: TRBJ1-1
DNA: TGCGCCAGCAGCTTGGAGCGGGGGATCACAGATACGCAGTATTTT; CDR3: CASSLERGITDTQYF; D: TRBD2; size: .; V: TRBV5-1; J: TRBJ2-3